This T cell receptor beta chain emerged from a study of T cells in Graves' hyperthyroidism and ophthalmopathy (dated by TCRdb to between 2019 and 2020). For context, the study as a whole: Peripheral blood samples were taken at initial diagnosis, before any treatment was given. A discovery cohort of about a hundred patients, fewer than 50 with Graves' ophthalmopathy and about 60 with stable Graves' hyperthyroidism, was used to find distinguishing TCR V-J signatures. Whether ophthalmopathy could be predicted prospectively was tested in an independent validation cohort made up of approximately 19 hyperthyroidism patients plus 17 patients who later progressed to ophthalmopathy. The 95 to 100 discovery patients were randomly split 7:3 into training and test sets. Thyroid tissue and blood T-cell repertoires from roughly 6 Graves' hyperthyroidism patients were also compared in the study. After sampling, hyperthyroidism patients received methimazole starting at 30 mg daily, and ophthalmopathy patients received high-dose intravenous methylprednisolone. TCR Vbeta CDR3 sequencing of around 130 peripheral blood samples (more than 40 ophthalmopathy, about 74 hyperthyroidism and approximately 17 progressor patients) is reported in the paper. Points the paper makes about the study in general: In validation, the model predicted progression to ophthalmopathy a median of roughly 6.5 months before onset, with about 70% sensitivity and around 76% specificity. A 13 V-J signature model separated ophthalmopathy from stable hyperthyroidism, with approximately 86% sensitivity and about 81% specificity in cross-validation and 80%/75% in testing. Sample size was not statistically predetermined, and investigators were not blinded to group allocation. Most expanded thyroid clonotypes (frequency above 0.001) were also detected in blood, suggesting blood repertoires may reflect thyroid immune responses.

Hyperthyroidism patients were aged 18 to 65 years and newly diagnosed, with disease duration of less than 2 months. The study excluded patients with uncontrolled infections, other autoimmune diseases, pregnancy or lactation. Diagnoses relied on clinical symptoms, serum thyroxine and TRAb, thyroid ultrasound and orbital computed tomography. For progressor patients, blood was drawn at the first diagnosis of hyperthyroidism, before any ophthalmopathy symptoms had appeared. PBMCs were separated from roughly 9.6 ml of fresh peripheral blood using Ficoll-Paque density gradient centrifugation. Progressor patients were defined as those initially diagnosed with Graves' hyperthyroidism in whom ophthalmopathy developed during follow-up. Total RNA was extracted using Trizol reagent, and RNA quality was assessed on an Agilent 2100 Bioanalyzer. TCR beta CDR3 regions were amplified from RNA transcripts. A first-round RT-PCR of the TCR CDR3 used the HTBI primer set with the Qiagen OneStep RT-PCR kit. Libraries were constructed in a second round of multiplex PCR, after which size selection and purification were performed. The libraries were sequenced on an Illumina HiSeq2000 using paired-end 100 bp reads. As for the original processing: SOAPnuke was used to process the raw data, throwing out any read that contained adapters or uncalled bases, had a mean Phred below 15, or lacked an exact constant-primer or identifier match. High-quality paired reads were merged with COPE v1.2.5, and unique nucleotide sequences were defined as clonotypes. MiTCR v1.1 was used to align the clonotypes against IMGT TRBV, TRBD and TRBJ reference segments. Only V-J combinations with frequency above 0.0001, covering about 99% of repertoires, were analysed. A TCS score was defined as the ratio between F50 (clonal expansion) and ExV (chaos), using BLOSUM62-based TCRdist between CDR3 peptides within each V-J. Welch's t-statistics and random forest reduced fewer than 600 V-J features to 13, which were used in a naive Bayes classifier (R e1071). TCRdb redid the processing of the public reads, applying fastp at Q25 and MiXCR, and retained in-frame beta chains. Each entry is one CDR3 protein sequence, shown with its most common DNA and genes. The V and J calls here are based on TCRdb, not the publication. In all, the sample holds about 770,000 distinct CDR3 sequences, and roughly 20% of those were seen once. 16% of the sample belongs to the ten largest clones.

Comments on this clonotype: Its antigen is unknown. There are no base qualities to consult, and no much larger clone falls within one base.

Via the germline V gene, CDR1 is SNHLY and CDR2 FYNNEI. The CDR3 holds 14 amino acids from the cysteine to the phenylalanine. Here the CDR3 DNA is all that survives: 42 bases in frame from base 1. The trim is 7 bases for V and 0 bases for J, with a gap of 13 bases between the germline ends. The sequence was collected from a woman aged 45-65 years with Graves' hyperthyroidism that later progressed to Graves' ophthalmopathy. The material sequenced was blood. The rearranged chain carries TRBV2 and TRBJ2-7; tentative D gene TRBD1, with 5 bases matching. The nucleotide sequence is given as TGTGCCAGCAACAGGCAGGCCTACTCCTACGAGCAGTACTTC. Its translation is CASNRQAYSYEQYF.